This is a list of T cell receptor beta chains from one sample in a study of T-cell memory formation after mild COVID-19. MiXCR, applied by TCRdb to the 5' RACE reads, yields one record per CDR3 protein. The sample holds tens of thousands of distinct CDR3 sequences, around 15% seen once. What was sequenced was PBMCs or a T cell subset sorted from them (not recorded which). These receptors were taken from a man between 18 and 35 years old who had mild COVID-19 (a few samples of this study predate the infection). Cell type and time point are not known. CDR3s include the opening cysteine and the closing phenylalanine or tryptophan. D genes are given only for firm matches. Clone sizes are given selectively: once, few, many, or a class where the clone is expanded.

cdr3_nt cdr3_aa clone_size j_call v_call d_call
TGCGCCAGCCCCCGGACAGGGGTAGCCAAAAACATTCAGTACTTC CASPRTGVAKNIQYF NA TRBJ2-4 TRBV23-1 TRBD1
TGTGCCAGCAGGGGCGAGGGGATGGGTTTCTACGAGCAGTACTTC CASRGEGMGFYEQYF NA TRBJ2-7 TRBV3-1 NA
TGTGCCAGCAGCTCATGGGGGTCCGAGCAGTACTTC CASSSWGSEQYF many TRBJ2-7 TRBV4-2 NA
TGCAGCGTCGGCGGGCCTAGCGGGGTTCGGGCAGATACGCAGTATTTT CSVGGPSGVRADTQYF few TRBJ2-3 TRBV29-1 TRBD2
TGTGCCAGCAGCGCTCGGCTTGGGACTGAAGCTTTCTTT CASSARLGTEAFF few TRBJ1-1 TRBV7-9 NA
TGCGCCAGCAGCCAAGGCCAGGGGGGGGTGGTCAATGAGCAGTTCTTC CASSQGQGGVVNEQFF NA TRBJ2-1 TRBV4-1 NA
TGCGCCAGCAGCCAAGATGGATCAGGCGATACGCAGTATTTT CASSQDGSGDTQYF NA TRBJ2-3 TRBV4-3 NA
TGCGCCAGCAGCCAAGAAAAAGGGGAGAACCCTCATACGCAGTATTTT CASSQEKGENPHTQYF NA TRBJ2-3 TRBV4-3 NA
TGTGCCAGCAGATCGGATAAACTGTTTTTT CASRSDKLFF few TRBJ1-4 TRBV6-6 NA
TGCAGTGCTAGAGGTGCCTCAACTAGCGGGGGGGCCCCAAACATTCAGTACTTC CSARGASTSGGAPNIQYF few TRBJ2-4 TRBV20-1 TRBD2
TGTGCCATCACCGACACCTGGGATGAGCAGTTCTTC CAITDTWDEQFF many TRBJ2-1 TRBV10-3 NA
TGTGCCAGCAGTGGCAGGGCCCCAGATACGCAGTATTTT CASSGRAPDTQYF once TRBJ2-3 TRBV27 NA
TGCGCCAGCAGCCAAGTGCAGTTCTCCTATGGCTACACCTTC CASSQVQFSYGYTF NA TRBJ1-2 TRBV4-1 NA
TGTGCCAGCAGTTACCCCCCGGGGAGCAGTGCGAACACCGGGGAGCTGTTTTTT CASSYPPGSSANTGELFF NA TRBJ2-2 TRBV6-5 NA
TGTGCCAGCAGTTACTCGGTAGCGGGGGCCCTTAATGAGCAGTTCTTC CASSYSVAGALNEQFF few TRBJ2-1 TRBV6-6 TRBD2
TGCGCCAGCAGCTTGGGGGGGCTTGGGGCCAACGTCCTGACTTTC CASSLGGLGANVLTF few TRBJ2-6 TRBV5-1 NA
TGCGCCAGCAGCCAAGATCCGGGACAGGTACCCGGCTACACCTTC CASSQDPGQVPGYTF few TRBJ1-2 TRBV4-3 TRBD1
TGTGCCAGCAGTGAAAAGGACAGGAGCACAGATACGCAGTATTTT CASSEKDRSTDTQYF many TRBJ2-3 TRBV25-1 TRBD1
TGCGCCAGCAGCCAACGTCGGACTCAGAACACTGAAGCTTTCTTT CASSQRRTQNTEAFF few TRBJ1-1 TRBV4-3 NA
TGTGCCAGCAGATGGATGGCGGCCGGTCAGCCCCAGCATTTT CASRWMAAGQPQHF NA TRBJ1-5 TRBV27 NA
TGTGCCACCAGTGGCCTGGGACAGGGACCTTCGAGCTCCTACAATGAGCAGTTCTTC CATSGLGQGPSSSYNEQFF few TRBJ2-1 TRBV24-1 TRBD1
TGCGCCAGCAGCCAAGATATGGGGGCCAGCACAGATACGCAGTATTTT CASSQDMGASTDTQYF NA TRBJ2-3 TRBV4-3 NA
TGTGCCAGCAGCTTAGATGGGACAGGGGGCGGGAATCAGCCCCAGCATTTT CASSLDGTGGGNQPQHF NA TRBJ1-5 TRBV7-2 TRBD1
TGCGCCAGCAGAGGGGGAAATTCACCCCTCCACTTT CASRGGNSPLHF NA TRBJ1-6 TRBV4-1 NA
TGTGCCAGCAGCACCGGGACTTCCACCTACAATGAGCAGTTCTTC CASSTGTSTYNEQFF NA TRBJ2-1 TRBV5-4 NA
TGCGCCAGCAGCCCGCCGGGGGACTCACCCCTCCACTTT CASSPPGDSPLHF NA TRBJ1-6 TRBV4-1 NA
TGTGCCAGCAGTTACTATGGCGGCTCTAGCACAGATACGCAGTATTTT CASSYYGGSSTDTQYF few TRBJ2-3 TRBV6-5 NA
TGTGCCAGCAGTTACGCTTGGGCAGGCCAAAAGCTTGAAGCTTTCTTT CASSYAWAGQKLEAFF NA TRBJ1-1 TRBV6-6 NA
TGCAGTGCTAGAGAATTCGGGGGGCAATCCTACGAGCAGTACTTC CSAREFGGQSYEQYF few TRBJ2-7 TRBV20-1 NA
TGCAGCTCCCGGTCCGGGAACCACTATGGCTACACCTTC CSSRSGNHYGYTF NA TRBJ1-2 TRBV29-1 NA
TGTGCCAGCAGCGTCTCAGGGGTTAACACTGAAGCTTTCTTT CASSVSGVNTEAFF NA TRBJ1-1 TRBV12-3/TRBV12-4 NA
TGCAGCGTGCCTCGTCCTGGGGCCAACGTCCTGACTTTC CSVPRPGANVLTF NA TRBJ2-6 TRBV29-1 NA
TGTGCCAGCAGTTTCGGAAACGGAAAACTGTTTTTT CASSFGNGKLFF many TRBJ1-4 TRBV6-5 NA
TGTGCCAGCAGTTTCGGGGACACCTACTTCTTT CASSFGDTYFF few TRBJ1-1 TRBV6-5 NA
TGTGCCAGCAGTTACTATAATCCGGGACTAGCGAGGGCTTTCGGCGAGACCCAGTACTTC CASSYYNPGLARAFGETQYF few TRBJ2-5 TRBV6-5 TRBD2
TGTGCCAGCAGCTTCGACAGGGTCTCAATCAATGAGCAGTTCTTC CASSFDRVSINEQFF few TRBJ2-1 TRBV7-8 TRBD1
TGTGCCAGCAGTCGCCCGACAGGGCCCAAAAACATTCAGTACTTC CASSRPTGPKNIQYF NA TRBJ2-4 TRBV6-6 TRBD1
TGCGCCAGCAGCCCCAGACAGGGTGGGTACACTGAAGCTTTCTTT CASSPRQGGYTEAFF many TRBJ1-1 TRBV4-1 TRBD1
TGTGCTAGTACTCCTTACGGACAGGGGGTATCACCCCTCCACTTT CASTPYGQGVSPLHF NA TRBJ1-6 TRBV12-5 TRBD1
TGTGCCAGCAGCCAGACTGACAGAGAGATACCTGAAGCTTTCTTT CASSQTDREIPEAFF NA TRBJ1-1 TRBV3-1 NA
TGTGCCAGCATCAGACACTTCTCTGGAAACACCATATATTTT CASIRHFSGNTIYF few TRBJ1-3 TRBV12-3/TRBV12-4 NA
TGTGCCAGCAGCCCAAGGTTCGCGAACACCGGGGAGCTGTTTTTT CASSPRFANTGELFF few TRBJ2-2 TRBV11-2 NA
TGCAGTGCAATACCGAGAGGGGCCGACGCTTTCTTT CSAIPRGADAFF NA TRBJ1-1 TRBV20-1 NA
TGCGCCAGCAGCATACTAGCGGGGTCCTACGAGCAGTACTTC CASSILAGSYEQYF NA TRBJ2-7 TRBV5-1 TRBD2
TGTGCCAGCAGCGCTGGACAGGGCAGTTGGGAGACCCAGTACTTC CASSAGQGSWETQYF NA TRBJ2-5 TRBV9 TRBD1
TGTGCCAGCAGCTTGGGTTCTACTAACACTGAAGCTTTCTTT CASSLGSTNTEAFF NA TRBJ1-1 TRBV7-3 NA
TGTGCCAGCAGTTTATTGGGGACGGGGGAATTAGCTTTCTTT CASSLLGTGELAFF few TRBJ1-1 TRBV28 NA
TGCAGTGCTAGAGGGTTAGCCTATTCCGGGACTAGCGGGGGGGAAGCTACCTACAATGAGCAGTTCTTC CSARGLAYSGTSGGEATYNEQFF NA TRBJ2-1 TRBV20-1 TRBD2
TGTGCCAGCAGCTCGGACAGGTTTCCTCAGCCCCAGCATTTT CASSSDRFPQPQHF NA TRBJ1-5 TRBV7-8 TRBD1
TGCGCCAGCAGCCAAGTAGGAAGGGACTCCCACGAGCAGTACTTC CASSQVGRDSHEQYF few TRBJ2-7 TRBV4-1 NA
TGTGCCAGTAGTGTACAGGGGGACTATGGCTACACCTTC CASSVQGDYGYTF NA TRBJ1-2 TRBV19 TRBD1
TGCAGTGCTAGAGTGGTCAGTGAGCAGTTCTTC CSARVVSEQFF NA TRBJ2-1 TRBV20-1 NA
TGTGCCAGCAGCGTTTCAGGGGGGTTGATAACTGAAGCTTTCTTT CASSVSGGLITEAFF few TRBJ1-1 TRBV9 TRBD1
TGCAGCGTTGAGCGTGGGGGAACTGAAGCTTTCTTT CSVERGGTEAFF NA TRBJ1-1 TRBV29-1 NA
TGCGCCAGCAGCCAAGGACTGGCTGGGACCGGGGAGCTGTTTTTT CASSQGLAGTGELFF NA TRBJ2-2 TRBV4-1 NA
TGTGCCAGCAGCCCAACAGGGGAAGGTGAGCAGTTCTTC CASSPTGEGEQFF few TRBJ2-1 TRBV7-3 TRBD1